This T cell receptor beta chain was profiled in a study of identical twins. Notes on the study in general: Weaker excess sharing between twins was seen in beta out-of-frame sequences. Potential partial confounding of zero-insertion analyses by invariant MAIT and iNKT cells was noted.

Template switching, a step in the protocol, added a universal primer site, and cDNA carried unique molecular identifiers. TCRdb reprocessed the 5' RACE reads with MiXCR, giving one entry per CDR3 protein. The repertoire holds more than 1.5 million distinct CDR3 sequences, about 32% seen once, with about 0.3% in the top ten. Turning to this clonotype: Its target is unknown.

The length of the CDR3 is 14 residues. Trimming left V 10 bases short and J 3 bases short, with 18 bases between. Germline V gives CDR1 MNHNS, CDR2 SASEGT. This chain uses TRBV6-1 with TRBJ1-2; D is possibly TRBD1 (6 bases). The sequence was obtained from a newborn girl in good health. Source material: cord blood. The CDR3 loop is CATTNRDKYYGYTF. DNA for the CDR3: TGTGCCACCACGAACCGGGACAAGTACTATGGCTACACCTTC.